The subject of this entry is one T cell receptor (beta chain). No antigen is known for it. The V gene's germline CDR1 is GTSNPN and CDR2 SVGIG (reference sequence). V was cut by 3 bases and J by 8 bases, with 16 bases left in between. The CDR3 spans 14 residues. This specimen belongs to a study of graft-versus-host responses after intestinal transplantation. Study findings and constraints: GvH clones detected in recipient marrow included some appearing first in ileum or blood.

Sequencing was performed with immunoSEQ multiplex PCR; in TCRdb, only in-frame clones are kept and a portion is missing. The table has tens of thousands of clones, roughly 90% seen once; the top ten hold roughly 0.31%. The V gene is TRBV30, the J gene TRBJ1-4; weak D call: TRBD1 (6 bases). This TCR was sampled from a human donor who received an intestinal transplant. Sequences were derived from unstimulated CD4+ T cells sorted from spleen or lymph node cells, sampled before intestinal transplant. Written as DNA, the CDR3 is TGTGCCTGGAGAGCACAGGGAAATAGGGAAAAACTGTTTTTT. It is translated as CAWRAQGNREKLFF. Drawing the rest from reference TRBV30 and TRBJ1-4, the complete variable domain is SQTIHQWPATLVQPVGSPLSLECTVEGTSNPNLYWYRQAAGRGLQLLFYSVGIGQISSEVPQNLSASRPQDRQFILSSKKLLLSDSGFYLCAWRAQGNREKLFFGSGTQLSVL.